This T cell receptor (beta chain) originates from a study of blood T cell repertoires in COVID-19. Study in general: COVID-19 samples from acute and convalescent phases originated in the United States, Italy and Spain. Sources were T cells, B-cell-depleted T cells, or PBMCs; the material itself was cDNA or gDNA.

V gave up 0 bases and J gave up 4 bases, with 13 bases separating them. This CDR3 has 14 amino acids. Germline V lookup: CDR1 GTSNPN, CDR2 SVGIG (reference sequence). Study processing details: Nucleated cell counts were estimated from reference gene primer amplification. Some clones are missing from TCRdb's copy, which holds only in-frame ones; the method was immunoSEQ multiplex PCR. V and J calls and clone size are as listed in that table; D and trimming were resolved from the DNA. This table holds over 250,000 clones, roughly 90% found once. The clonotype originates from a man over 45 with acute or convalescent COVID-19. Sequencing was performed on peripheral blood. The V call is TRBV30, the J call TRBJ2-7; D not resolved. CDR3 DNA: TGTGCCTGGAGTGTTAGTCCAGAGGCGTACGAGCAGTACTTC. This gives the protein CAWSVSPEAYEQYF. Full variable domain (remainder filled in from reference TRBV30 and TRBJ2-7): SQTIHQWPATLVQPVGSPLSLECTVEGTSNPNLYWYRQAAGRGLQLLFYSVGIGQISSEVPQNLSASRPQDRQFILSSKKLLLSDSGFYLCAWSVSPEAYEQYFGPGTRLTVT.